The 5 T cell receptor beta chains given below trace back to one sample, sequenced in a study of CD8+ T cells in alopecia areata. Sequencing relied on a cDNA template that was reverse transcribed from extracted RNA. Assay: immunoSEQ multiplex PCR; the TCRdb copy retains only in-frame clones and omits some. The table lists roughly 150,000 clones, 55% of them singletons. Sequenced input: CD4+ T cells sorted from blood. All receptors come from a human donor in good health.

For the CDR3, the DNA is TGCGCCAGCAGTTTGGGCGGGCTTAATGAGCAGTTCTTC. This codes for CASSLGGLNEQFF. V usage is TRBV4-1 and J usage is TRBJ2-1; D is perhaps TRBD2 (5 bases). CDR3 length equals 13 residues. V was pared by 6 bases and J by 7 bases, with 13 bases between. Per the germline V gene, CDR1 is MGHRA and CDR2 is YSYEKL.

The chain combines TRBV29-1 with TRBJ2-1; tentative D call: TRBD1 (6 bases). The CDR3 totals 15 residues. Germline V CDR1 and CDR2: SQVTM, ANQGSEA. V shed 4 bases and J shed 7 bases, with 20 bases lying between them. The CDR3 sequence: CSVVLIGRGSNEQFF. CDR3 DNA sequence: TGCAGCGTTGTTCTGATTGGAAGGGGGTCTAATGAGCAGTTCTTC.

The chain recombines TRBV5-6 with TRBJ2-1, with 9 bases that match TRBD2. Germline CDR1 is SGHDT and CDR2 is YYEEEE. V gave up 1 base and J gave up 6 bases; unmatched junction bases: 2. The CDR3 sequence is 14 residues long. CDR3 nucleotides: TGTGCCAGCAGCTTGCGCGGGAGGGCCAATGAGCAGTTCTTC. Translated: CASSLRGRANEQFF.

In this sample, this clone turned up a few times. The V call is TRBV29-1, the J call TRBJ1-3, with D possibly TRBD1 on 5 matching bases. Trimming shortened V by 4 bases and J by 2 bases, and 15 bases separated the two germline ends. This CDR3 contains 15 residues. In germline, CDR1 is SQVTM, CDR2 ANQGSEA. The CDR3 loop reads CSVVSPGVTGNTIYF. CDR3 nucleotides: TGCAGCGTTGTTTCTCCGGGGGTGACTGGAAACACCATATATTTT.

In its sample, this clone was seen once. This rearrangement joins TRBV6-6 to TRBJ1-2, with D uncertain. V was clipped by 7 bases and J by 8 bases, with 14 bases between them. The germline CDR1 and CDR2 sequences are MNHNY and SVGAGI (reference sequence). The CDR3 runs 12 residues. In DNA, the CDR3 is TGTGCCAGCACCAGTCGGGAGTTCGGCTACACCTTC. Its translation is CASTSREFGYTF.